The clone carrying this T cell receptor beta chain has at least ten counts. This entry belongs to a study of tumor-infiltrating lymphocytes in oesophageal squamous cell carcinoma. The V end was cut by 5 bases, the J end by 8 bases, with 12 bases between. The germline V gene encodes CDR1 SEHNR and CDR2 FQNEAQ (reference sequence). The CDR3 sequence is 12 residues long. In TCRdb, the PCR reads were re-called with MiXCR into one record per CDR3 protein. The table shows several thousand distinct CDR3 sequences, with 15% to 18% occurring only once. The chain carries TRBV7-9 and TRBJ1-1; no firm D call. Sequences were obtained from blood. The source of this sequence is a male donor with esophageal squamous cell carcinoma. The CDR3 spells CASSPATGEAFF. The CDR3 region has the DNA TGTGCCAGCAGCCCCGCAACCGGGGAAGCTTTCTTT.